The 17 T cell receptor beta chains presented below share a single source sample, sequenced in a study of control samples from healthy donors and cancer patients. The table came from immunoSEQ multiplex PCR; TCRdb's copy has only in-frame clones and leaves some out. The sample includes 140,000 or so clones, around 86% of them seen just once. Sequencing was done on a sample of blood. These receptors were obtained from a man under 40 in good health.

This chain's CDR3 is CASSETTRTSNQPQHF. For the CDR3, the DNA is TGTGCCAGCAGTGAAACCACGAGGACTAGCAATCAGCCCCAGCATTTT. The chain couples TRBV2 to TRBJ1-5; no clear D. The V end was cut by 2 bases, the J end by 0 bases, with 11 bases between. The germline V gene encodes CDR1 SNHLY and CDR2 FYNNEI. There are 16 residues in the CDR3.

This rearrangement joins TRBV5-8 to TRBJ2-7; D might be TRBD1 or TRBD2, each matching 6 bases. Trimming stripped 3 bases from V and 3 bases from J, with 13 bases between. From germline, CDR1 is SGHTS and CDR2 YDEGEE. This CDR3 has 14 residues. Here the CDR3 reads CASSSRGRNYEQYF. In DNA form, the CDR3 reads TGTGCCAGCAGCTCCCGGGGGCGGAACTACGAGCAGTACTTC.

The chain is built from TRBV7-2 and TRBJ1-1, with D hard to call. This CDR3 comprises 15 residues. Germline V lookup: CDR1 SGHTA, CDR2 FQGNSA. V gave up 5 bases and J gave up 1 base, with 14 bases separating them. CDR3 nucleotide sequence: TGTGCCAGCAGCCCGGCGGACTGGGGGAACACTGAAGCTTTCTTT. Translation: CASSPADWGNTEAFF.

This clone is a singleton in its sample. V is TRBV24-1 and J is TRBJ2-2; D gene uncertain. Germline values: CDR1 KGHDR, CDR2 SFDVKD. The V gene lost 6 bases and the J gene lost 8 bases, with 9 bases spanning the gap. The CDR3 loop spans 12 amino acids. The CDR3: CATSRSSGELFF. CDR3 coding DNA: TGTGCCACCAGTCGATCATCTGGGGAGCTGTTTTTT.

The chain combines TRBV6-2 or TRBV6-3 with TRBJ2-3, with 8 bases that match TRBD1. This CDR3 contains 15 residues. Germline V gene data show CDR1 as MNHEY and CDR2 as SVGEGT. The junction had 5 bases not matched to a gene; V was cut back by 6 bases and J by 0 bases. The CDR3 region has the DNA TGTGCCAGCAGCCTGGGACAGGTTAGCACAGATACGCAGTATTTT. This sequence encodes CASSLGQVSTDTQYF.

V usage is TRBV18 and J usage is TRBJ2-7, with 7 bases lining up with TRBD2. After removal of 0 bases from V and 2 bases from J, the junction contained 7 bases not matched to a gene. The CDR3 extends over 16 amino acids. Germline V CDR1 and CDR2: KGHSH, LQKENI. CDR3 protein: CASSPPGREGTYEQYF. The CDR3, as DNA: TGTGCCAGCTCACCACCGGGAAGGGAGGGAACCTACGAGCAGTACTTC.

This chain uses TRBV2 with TRBJ2-5; D not resolved. Trimming took off 7 bases at V and 2 bases at J, with 11 bases between the two ends. Germline V CDR1 and CDR2: SNHLY, FYNNEI. The CDR3 totals 13 residues. CDR3 in amino acids: CASILVVQETQYF. CDR3 sequence (DNA): TGTGCCAGCATTTTAGTAGTTCAAGAGACCCAGTACTTC.

The chain recombines TRBV5-5 with TRBJ2-7; either TRBD1 or TRBD2 may fit D (7 bases each). The CDR3 extends over 13 amino acids. V was shortened by 4 bases and J by 5 bases, with 13 bases between the two germline ends. CDR1 and CDR2 from the germline V gene are SGHKS and YYEKEE (reference sequence). CDR3 nucleotide sequence: TGTGCCAGCAGCCCCAGGGGGGGGGACGAGCAGTACTTC. Translation gives CASSPRGGDEQYF.

The chain carries TRBV3-1 (or the pseudogene TRBV3-2) and TRBJ2-1; tentative D call: TRBD1 (5 bases). Germline V gene sequence: CDR1 LGHDT, CDR2 YNNKEL (reference sequence). V shed 1 base and J shed 6 bases, with 13 bases lying between them. The CDR3 has 15 amino acids. The CDR3 spells CASSQVGVGSNEQFF. The DNA of the CDR3 is TGTGCCAGCAGCCAAGTAGGGGTCGGATCCAATGAGCAGTTCTTC.

The chain links TRBV13 to TRBJ1-3, with 7 positions matching TRBD1. Germline values: CDR1 PRHDT, CDR2 FYEKMQ (reference sequence). CDR3 length equals 16 residues. J lost 4 bases, V lost 5 bases, and 11 bases had no gene match. As DNA, the CDR3 is TGTGCCAGCAGCCTTGGGAGACAGGGTTTGGGAAACACCATATATTTT. It yields the protein CASSLGRQGLGNTIYF.

This clone was seen a few times. The V and J genes are TRBV10-3 and TRBJ1-5; TRBD1 is a possible D gene (5 bases). The CDR3 has 13 residues. Trimming stripped 2 bases from V and 6 bases from J, with 8 bases between. Germline V gene lookup returns CDR1 ENHRY and CDR2 SYGVKD. The CDR3 bases are TGTGCCATCAGTGAGGGCAGGGCTCAGCCCCAGCATTTT. Encoded protein: CAISEGRAQPQHF.

The chain links TRBV7-2 to TRBJ2-7; no clear D. Germline V gene sequence: CDR1 SGHTA, CDR2 FQGNSA. This CDR3 is built from 11 residues. With 5 bases removed from V and 0 bases from J, the gap between germline ends came to 2 bases. CDR3 nucleotide sequence: TGTGCCAGCAGCCTCTCCTACGAGCAGTACTTC. This codes for CASSLSYEQYF. The full variable domain, completed using reference TRBV7-2 and TRBJ2-7, is GAGVSQSPSNKVTEKGKDVELRCDPISGHTALYWYRQSLGQGLEFLIYFQGNSAPDKSGLPSDRFSAERTGGSVSTLTIQRTQQEDSAVYLCASSLSYEQYFGPGTRLTVT.

The chain combines TRBV5-1 with TRBJ2-5, with 7 nucleotides matching TRBD2. The germline V gene encodes CDR1 SGHRS and CDR2 YFSETQ. The junction had 9 bases not matched to a gene; V was cut back by 4 bases and J by 6 bases. This CDR3 spans 14 amino acids. CDR3 DNA: TGCGCCAGCAGCCGGGGGGATAGCTCGAAGACCCAGTACTTC. It specifies CASSRGDSSKTQYF. The full variable domain, rest sourced from reference TRBV5-1 and TRBJ2-5, is KAGVTQTPRYLIKTRGQQVTLSCSPISGHRSVSWYQQTPGQGLQFLFEYFSETQRNKGNFPGRFSGRQFSNSRSEMNVSTLELGDSALYLCASSRGDSSKTQYFGPGTRLLVL.

The V gene is TRBV20-1, the J gene TRBJ2-7; the D gene is possibly TRBD2 (5 bases). The V end lost 6 bases, the J end lost 3 bases, and 9 bases lay between the germline ends. CDR1 and CDR2 from the germline V gene are DFQATT and SNEGSKA (reference sequence). This CDR3 is 11 amino acids long. The CDR3 here is CSAGELYEQYF. The CDR3 DNA reads TGCAGTGCCGGGGAACTCTACGAGCAGTACTTC.

The chain combines TRBV7-2 with TRBJ2-1; 10 bases match TRBD2. The V gene's germline CDR1 is SGHTA and CDR2 FQGNSA. The CDR3 length is 17 residues. Trimming at V came to 5 bases and at J to 6 bases, leaving 13 bases not matched to a gene. In DNA, the CDR3 is TGTGCCAGCAGCCCGGTCCGGGGGCTAGCGGGAGCCAATGAGCAGTTCTTC. Translated: CASSPVRGLAGANEQFF.

V and J are TRBV24-1 and TRBJ2-7; D may be TRBD2 (6 bases). The CDR3 runs 15 residues. Germline V gene sequence: CDR1 KGHDR, CDR2 SFDVKD. Trimming took 10 bases from V and 0 from J, leaving 18 bases between them. CDR3 nucleotide sequence: TGTGCCACTTACGGCATGGCTAGCGCCTCCTACGAGCAGTACTTC. It codes for CATYGMASASYEQYF.

The genes are TRBV14 and TRBJ1-1; no clear D. The CDR3 has 15 amino acids. The germline V gene has CDR1 SGHDN and CDR2 FVKESK. V shed 1 base and J shed 3 bases, with 12 bases lying between them. The CDR3 sequence is CASSQGGYLDTEAFF. Written as DNA, the CDR3 is TGTGCCAGCAGCCAAGGAGGCTACTTAGACACTGAAGCTTTCTTT.